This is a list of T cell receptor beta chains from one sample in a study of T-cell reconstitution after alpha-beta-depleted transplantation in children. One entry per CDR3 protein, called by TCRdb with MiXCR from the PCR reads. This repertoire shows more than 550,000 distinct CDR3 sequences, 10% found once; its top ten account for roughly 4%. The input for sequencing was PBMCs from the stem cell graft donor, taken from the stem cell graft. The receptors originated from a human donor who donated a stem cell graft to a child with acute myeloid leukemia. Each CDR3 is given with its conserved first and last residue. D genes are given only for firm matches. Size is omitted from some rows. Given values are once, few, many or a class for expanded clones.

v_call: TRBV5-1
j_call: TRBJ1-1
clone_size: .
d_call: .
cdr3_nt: TGCGCCAGCAGCAAGACACACGGGGGGGACACTGAAGCTTTCTTT
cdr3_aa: CASSKTHGGDTEAFF

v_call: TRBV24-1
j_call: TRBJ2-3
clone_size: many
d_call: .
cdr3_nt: TGTGCCACCAGCGATACACGAACTAGCACAGATACGCAGTATTTT
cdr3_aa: CATSDTRTSTDTQYF

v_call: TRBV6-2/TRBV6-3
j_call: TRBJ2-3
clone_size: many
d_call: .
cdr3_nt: TGTGCCAGCAGTTACCCCCCTTCGGATCAGTATTTT
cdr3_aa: CASSYPPSDQYF

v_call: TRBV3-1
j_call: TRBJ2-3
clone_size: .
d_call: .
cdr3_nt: TGTGCCAGCAGCCAAGGGTTAGGAGTTGCTACAGATACGCAGTATTTT
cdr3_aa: CASSQGLGVATDTQYF

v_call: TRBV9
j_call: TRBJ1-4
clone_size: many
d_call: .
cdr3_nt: TGTGCCAGCAGCGTGAGACAAGGGGATGAAAAACTGTTTTTT
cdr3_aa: CASSVRQGDEKLFF

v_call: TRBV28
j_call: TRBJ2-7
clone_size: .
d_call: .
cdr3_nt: TGTGCCAGCAGTTTTCAGGTCAGCTACTACGAGCAGTACTTC
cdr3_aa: CASSFQVSYYEQYF

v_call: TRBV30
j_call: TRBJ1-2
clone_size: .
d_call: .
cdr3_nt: TGTGCCTGGAGTGCAGAACGTGATGGCTACACCTTC
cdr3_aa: CAWSAERDGYTF

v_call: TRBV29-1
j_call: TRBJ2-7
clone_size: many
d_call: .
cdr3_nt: TGCAGCGTTGCGGCTAGATCACGCGAGCAGTACTTC
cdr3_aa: CSVAARSREQYF

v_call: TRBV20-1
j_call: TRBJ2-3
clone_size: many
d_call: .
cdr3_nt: TGCAGTGCTTTCTTACCAGATACGCAGTATTTT
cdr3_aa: CSAFLPDTQYF

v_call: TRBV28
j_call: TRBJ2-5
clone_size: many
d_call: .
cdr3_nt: TGTGCCAGCAGTTCATCCAGGGTTGCAGAGACCCAGTACTTC
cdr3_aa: CASSSSRVAETQYF

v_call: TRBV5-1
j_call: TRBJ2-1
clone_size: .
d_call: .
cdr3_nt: TGCGCCAGCACCCTTGGGGGCCCACTCTCCTACAATGAGCAGTTCTTC
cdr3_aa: CASTLGGPLSYNEQFF

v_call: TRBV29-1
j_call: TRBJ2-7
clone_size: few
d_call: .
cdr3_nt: TGCAGCGTTGTACGAGGCGAGCAGTACTTC
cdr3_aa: CSVVRGEQYF

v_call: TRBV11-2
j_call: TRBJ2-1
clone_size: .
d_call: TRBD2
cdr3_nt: TGTGCCAGCAACGGACTAGCGGTTAGGGGTGAGCAGTTCTTC
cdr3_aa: CASNGLAVRGEQFF

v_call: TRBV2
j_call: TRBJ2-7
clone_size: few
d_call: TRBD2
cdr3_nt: TGTGCCAGCAGCGGGGGTATAGCGGGAGGAGGAGACGAGCAGTACTTC
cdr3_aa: CASSGGIAGGGDEQYF

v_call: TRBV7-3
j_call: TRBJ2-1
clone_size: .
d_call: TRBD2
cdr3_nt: TGTGCCAGCAGCTCCCCTAGCGGAATCTACAATGAGCAGTTCTTC
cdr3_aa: CASSSPSGIYNEQFF

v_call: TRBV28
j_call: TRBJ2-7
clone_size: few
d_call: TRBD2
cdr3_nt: TGTGCCAGCAGTTTCTCCCCGGGACTAGCGGGAGCGGGGGCCTACGAGCAGTACTTC
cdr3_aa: CASSFSPGLAGAGAYEQYF

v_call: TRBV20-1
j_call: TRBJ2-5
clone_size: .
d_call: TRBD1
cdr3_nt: TGCAGTGCTAGAGCCCTCCCGGACAGGAATTTGGGTGCAAAGGACCAAGAGACCCAGTACTTC
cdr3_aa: CSARALPDRNLGAKDQETQYF

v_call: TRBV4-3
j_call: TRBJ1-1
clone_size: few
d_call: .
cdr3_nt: TGCGCCAGCAGCCAAGATTCAGACCTCAACACTGAAGCTTTCTTT
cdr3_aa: CASSQDSDLNTEAFF

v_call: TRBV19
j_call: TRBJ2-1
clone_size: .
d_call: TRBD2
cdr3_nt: TGTGCCAGTAGTATAGTAATAGCGGGAGAGCAGTTCTTC
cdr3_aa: CASSIVIAGEQFF

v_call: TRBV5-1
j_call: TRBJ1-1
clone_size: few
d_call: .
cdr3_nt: TGCGCCAGCAGCTTGGAGGGTCCTGGGACCATGAACACTGAAGCTTTCTTT
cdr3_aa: CASSLEGPGTMNTEAFF

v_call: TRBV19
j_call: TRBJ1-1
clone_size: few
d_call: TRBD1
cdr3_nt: TGTGCCAGTAGAGGACAGGGCCTGAACACTGAAGCTTTCTTT
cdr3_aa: CASRGQGLNTEAFF

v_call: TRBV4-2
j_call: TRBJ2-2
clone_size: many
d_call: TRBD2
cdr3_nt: TGTGCCAGCACACCAGCGCTAGCGGCCACCGGGGAGCTGTTTTTT
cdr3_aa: CASTPALAATGELFF

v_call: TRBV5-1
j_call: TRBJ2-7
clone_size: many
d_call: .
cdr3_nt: TGCGCCAGCAGCGCCTATGGGACCTACGAGCAGTACTTC
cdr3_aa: CASSAYGTYEQYF

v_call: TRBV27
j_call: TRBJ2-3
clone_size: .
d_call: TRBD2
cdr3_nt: TGTGCCAGCAGTCCACTCCTCGCGGGAGGGCCCGGAGATACGCAGTATTTT
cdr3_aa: CASSPLLAGGPGDTQYF

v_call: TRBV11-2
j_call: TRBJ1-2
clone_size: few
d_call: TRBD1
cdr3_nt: TGTGCCAGCAGCTTAGCCCAGGGGGTGGCTGGCTACACCTTC
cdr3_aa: CASSLAQGVAGYTF

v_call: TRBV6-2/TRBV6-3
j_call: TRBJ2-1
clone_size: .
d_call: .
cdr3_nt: TGTGCCAGCAGTTCGCTCGGGGGCGGGACCTCCTACAATGAGCAGTTCTTC
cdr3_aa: CASSSLGGGTSYNEQFF

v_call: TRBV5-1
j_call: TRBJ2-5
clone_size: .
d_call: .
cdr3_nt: TGCGCCAGCAGTTTTCGGTACCAAGAGACCCAGTACTTC
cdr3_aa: CASSFRYQETQYF

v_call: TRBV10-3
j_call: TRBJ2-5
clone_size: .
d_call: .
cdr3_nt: TGTGCCATCAGTGAGGCGACGGGTGTAGAGACCCAGTACTTC
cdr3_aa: CAISEATGVETQYF

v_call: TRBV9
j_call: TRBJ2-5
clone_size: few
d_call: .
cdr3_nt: TGTGCCAGCAGCGTAGCCCCGTACCAAGAGACCCAGTACTTC
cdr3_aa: CASSVAPYQETQYF

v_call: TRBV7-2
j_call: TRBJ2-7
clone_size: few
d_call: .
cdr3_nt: TGTGCCAGCAGCTCAAACAGGGTTTCCTACGAGCAGTACTTC
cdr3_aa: CASSSNRVSYEQYF

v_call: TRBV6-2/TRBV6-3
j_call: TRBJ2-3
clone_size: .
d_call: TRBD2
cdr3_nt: TGTGCCATCAAACTAGCGGCCGATGGATACACAGATACGCAGTATTTT
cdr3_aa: CAIKLAADGYTDTQYF

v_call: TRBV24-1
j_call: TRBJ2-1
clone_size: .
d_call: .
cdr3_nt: TGTGCCACCAGTGACCGGCGGTTGTGGGAGCAGTTCTTC
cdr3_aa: CATSDRRLWEQFF

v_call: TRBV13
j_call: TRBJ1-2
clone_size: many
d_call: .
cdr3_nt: TGTGCCAGCAGTCAAAGGGACGGCCCGTATGGCTACACCTTC
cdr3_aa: CASSQRDGPYGYTF

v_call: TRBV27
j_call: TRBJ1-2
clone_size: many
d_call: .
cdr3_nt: TGTGCCAGCAAGACGCGGGGAGACTATGGCTACACCTTC
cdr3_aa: CASKTRGDYGYTF

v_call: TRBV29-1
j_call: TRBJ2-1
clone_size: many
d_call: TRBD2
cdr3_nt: TGCAGCGTTGACAGACTAGCGGAATACAATGAGCAGTTCTTC
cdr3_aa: CSVDRLAEYNEQFF

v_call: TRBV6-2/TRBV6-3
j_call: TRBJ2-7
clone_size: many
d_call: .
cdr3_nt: TGTGCCAGCAGCCCCGCGGGGGCCAGCTCCTACGAGCAGTACTTC
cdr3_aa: CASSPAGASSYEQYF

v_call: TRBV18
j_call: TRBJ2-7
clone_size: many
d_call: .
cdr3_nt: TGTGCCAGCTCTCGAGGGGCGGTTACCTACGAGCAGTACTTC
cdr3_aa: CASSRGAVTYEQYF

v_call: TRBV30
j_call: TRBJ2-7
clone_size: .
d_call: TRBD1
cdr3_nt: TGTGCCTGGAGTGTCCCCGGACAGGGGGCTGGGTACGAGCAGTACTTC
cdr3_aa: CAWSVPGQGAGYEQYF

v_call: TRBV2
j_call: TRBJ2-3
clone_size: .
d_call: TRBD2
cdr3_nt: TGTGCCATCTGCCCTCTCAACTCGAACCTAGCGGGAGTCCCAGATACGCAGTATTTT
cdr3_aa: CAICPLNSNLAGVPDTQYF

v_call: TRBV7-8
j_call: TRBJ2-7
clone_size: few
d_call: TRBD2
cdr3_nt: TGTGCCAGCAGCTTACGTCTAGCGGGAGGAGACGAGCAGTACTTC
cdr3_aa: CASSLRLAGGDEQYF